These T cell receptor beta chains were read from a single sample in a study of blood T cell repertoires in COVID-19. Libraries were prepared by immunoSEQ multiplex PCR; TCRdb keeps only in-frame clonotypes and omits some of them. The table includes about 100,000 clones, 87% detected once. Sequencing used peripheral blood. The receptors shown here come from a man aged 45-65 years with active COVID-19. CDR3s include the opening cysteine and the closing phenylalanine or tryptophan. A D gene is named only where the DNA matches it firmly. Some rows have no size entry. The others give once, few or many, or a class for an expanded clone.

d_gene: .; j_gene: TRBJ1-2; v_gene: TRBV18; abundance: .; CDR3nt: TGTGCCAGCTCAGACCCGGGTCACGACTATGGCTACACCTTC; CDR3aa: CASSDPGHDYGYTF
d_gene: TRBD1; j_gene: TRBJ2-1; v_gene: TRBV19; abundance: .; CDR3nt: TGTGCCAGTAGAATCCAGGATAGGGGGCGCGGTGAGCAGTTCTTC; CDR3aa: CASRIQDRGRGEQFF
d_gene: .; j_gene: TRBJ1-2; v_gene: TRBV6-5; abundance: .; CDR3nt: TGTGCCAGCTCGGCAGGTCCTAACTATGGCTACACCTTC; CDR3aa: CASSAGPNYGYTF
d_gene: TRBD1; j_gene: TRBJ1-2; v_gene: TRBV2; abundance: few; CDR3nt: TGTGCCAGCAAGGGGGCGCGGGGCTACACCTTC; CDR3aa: CASKGARGYTF
d_gene: TRBD2; j_gene: TRBJ2-3; v_gene: TRBV3-1/TRBV3-2; abundance: .; CDR3nt: TGTGCCAGCAGCCAAGAAGTGCAGCGGGGCGCGCAGTATTTT; CDR3aa: CASSQEVQRGAQYF
d_gene: .; j_gene: TRBJ1-2; v_gene: TRBV4-1; abundance: .; CDR3nt: TGCGCCAGCAGCCAAGTACAGGGCTGGTATCGCTACACCTTC; CDR3aa: CASSQVQGWYRYTF
d_gene: TRBD2; j_gene: TRBJ2-1; v_gene: TRBV4-1; abundance: .; CDR3nt: TGCGCCAGCAGCCAAGGGCGGGCGGGGGGGCCTTACAATGAGCAGTTCTTC; CDR3aa: CASSQGRAGGPYNEQFF
d_gene: .; j_gene: TRBJ2-2; v_gene: TRBV6-5; abundance: .; CDR3nt: TGTGCCAGCAGTTACTCGCTGGACATAACCGGGGAGCTGTTTTTT; CDR3aa: CASSYSLDITGELFF
d_gene: .; j_gene: TRBJ2-5; v_gene: TRBV12-3/TRBV12-4; abundance: .; CDR3nt: TGTGCCAGCAGTTTAGGCCTGAGGAGGACCCAGTACTTC; CDR3aa: CASSLGLRRTQYF
d_gene: .; j_gene: TRBJ2-2; v_gene: TRBV9; abundance: .; CDR3nt: TGTGCCAGCAGCCCACGGGACTCCTCGAACACCGGGGAGCTGTTTTTT; CDR3aa: CASSPRDSSNTGELFF
d_gene: TRBD2; j_gene: TRBJ2-1; v_gene: TRBV5-1; abundance: few; CDR3nt: TGCGCCAGCAGCTCCGGTAGCGGGGGGGCCATGGGTAGGCATGAGCAGTTCTTC; CDR3aa: CASSSGSGGAMGRHEQFF
d_gene: .; j_gene: TRBJ2-1; v_gene: TRBV5-6; abundance: .; CDR3nt: TGTGCCAGCAGACCTAGGGGGAATGAGCAGTTCTTC; CDR3aa: CASRPRGNEQFF
d_gene: .; j_gene: TRBJ2-1; v_gene: TRBV2; abundance: once; CDR3nt: TGTGCCAGCGCGGGACGGGCGTTCAGGGAGCAGTTCTTC; CDR3aa: CASAGRAFREQFF
d_gene: TRBD2; j_gene: TRBJ2-1; v_gene: TRBV4-1; abundance: .; CDR3nt: TGCGCCAGCAGCCGACCGCCGATGATAGGGACTAGTGGGTCCTACAATGAGCAGTTCTTC; CDR3aa: CASSRPPMIGTSGSYNEQFF
d_gene: TRBD1; j_gene: TRBJ2-7; v_gene: TRBV6-1; abundance: .; CDR3nt: TGTGCCAGCAGTGAAAGGACAGGGGGGCCAGGGGAGCAGTACTTC; CDR3aa: CASSERTGGPGEQYF
d_gene: TRBD2; j_gene: TRBJ2-7; v_gene: TRBV5-1; abundance: .; CDR3nt: TGCGCCAGCAGCCGGGGACTAGCGGGGGGCCCCTACGAGCAGTACTTC; CDR3aa: CASSRGLAGGPYEQYF
d_gene: .; j_gene: TRBJ1-4; v_gene: TRBV4-2; abundance: few; CDR3nt: TGTGCCAGCAGCCAAAGGCAGGATGCTGAAAAACTGTTTTTT; CDR3aa: CASSQRQDAEKLFF
d_gene: TRBD1; j_gene: TRBJ1-2; v_gene: TRBV12-3/TRBV12-4; abundance: .; CDR3nt: TGTGCCAGCAGCCGGGACAGTCCGTATGGCTACACCTTC; CDR3aa: CASSRDSPYGYTF
d_gene: .; j_gene: TRBJ1-3; v_gene: TRBV6-5; abundance: .; CDR3nt: TGTGCCAGCAGAAACAGGGATTTCTCTGGAAACACCATATATTTT; CDR3aa: CASRNRDFSGNTIYF
d_gene: .; j_gene: TRBJ1-2; v_gene: TRBV5-4; abundance: few; CDR3nt: TGTGCCAGCAGCTTGGTCAGGGACTATGGCTACACCTTC; CDR3aa: CASSLVRDYGYTF
d_gene: .; j_gene: TRBJ2-3; v_gene: TRBV9; abundance: .; CDR3nt: TGTGCCAGCAGCGTAGACGGAGGGGCGGGGTTCACAGATACGCAGTATTTT; CDR3aa: CASSVDGGAGFTDTQYF
d_gene: TRBD1; j_gene: TRBJ1-5; v_gene: TRBV4-2; abundance: .; CDR3nt: TGTGCCAGCAGCCAAGTAAGGGCAGGGGGGAAGGGTCAGCCCCAGCATTTT; CDR3aa: CASSQVRAGGKGQPQHF
d_gene: .; j_gene: TRBJ1-3; v_gene: TRBV20-1; abundance: .; CDR3nt: TGCAGTGCTAGTCGTGACAGGCTGTATGGAAACACCATATATTTT; CDR3aa: CSASRDRLYGNTIYF
d_gene: .; j_gene: TRBJ2-3; v_gene: TRBV7-7; abundance: .; CDR3nt: TGTGCCAGCAGCTTATCTAGCGCCAGCACAGATACGCAGTATTTT; CDR3aa: CASSLSSASTDTQYF
d_gene: .; j_gene: TRBJ2-5; v_gene: TRBV5-8; abundance: .; CDR3nt: TGTGCCAGCAGCTTCGGTACTAGAAGGGTAGACCAAGAGACCCAGTACTTC; CDR3aa: CASSFGTRRVDQETQYF
d_gene: .; j_gene: TRBJ2-2; v_gene: TRBV11-2; abundance: .; CDR3nt: TGTGCCAGCAGCTTGAGGAGGGACACCGGGGAGCTGTTTTTT; CDR3aa: CASSLRRDTGELFF
d_gene: TRBD2; j_gene: TRBJ2-5; v_gene: TRBV20-1; abundance: .; CDR3nt: TGCAGTGCTAGTCTGGCTAGCGGCCAAGAGACCCAGTACTTC; CDR3aa: CSASLASGQETQYF
d_gene: TRBD1; j_gene: TRBJ1-5; v_gene: TRBV9; abundance: .; CDR3nt: TGTGCCAGCAGCGTAGGACAGGGGGTCAATCAGCCCCAGCATTTT; CDR3aa: CASSVGQGVNQPQHF
d_gene: TRBD1; j_gene: TRBJ1-1; v_gene: TRBV19; abundance: few; CDR3nt: TGTGCCAGTAGTATCTTACAGGGGGGAACTGAAGCTTTCTTT; CDR3aa: CASSILQGGTEAFF
d_gene: TRBD1; j_gene: TRBJ1-3; v_gene: TRBV11-2; abundance: few; CDR3nt: TGTGCCAGCAGCCTAGGGGCCAGGGGGTACGGAAACACCATATATTTT; CDR3aa: CASSLGARGYGNTIYF
d_gene: .; j_gene: TRBJ1-3; v_gene: TRBV5-1; abundance: .; CDR3nt: TGCGCCAGCAGCTTGGGCGGAGTTCCGCGGGGAAACACCATATATTTT; CDR3aa: CASSLGGVPRGNTIYF
d_gene: .; j_gene: TRBJ1-4; v_gene: TRBV19; abundance: .; CDR3nt: TGTGCCAGTAGTAGGGACACCATTGAAAAACTGTTTTTT; CDR3aa: CASSRDTIEKLFF
d_gene: .; j_gene: TRBJ1-1; v_gene: TRBV7-2; abundance: .; CDR3nt: TGTGCCAGCAGCTGGAAAGGGGCGACCATGAACACTGAAGCTTTCTTT; CDR3aa: CASSWKGATMNTEAFF
d_gene: TRBD1; j_gene: TRBJ2-7; v_gene: TRBV15; abundance: .; CDR3nt: TGTGCCACCACCCGGGACAGAGCCTACGAGCAGTACTTC; CDR3aa: CATTRDRAYEQYF
d_gene: .; j_gene: TRBJ2-1; v_gene: TRBV19; abundance: .; CDR3nt: TGTGCCAGTAGTATCAGGGGCCGGCAAAAGAATTACAATGAGCAGTTCTTC; CDR3aa: CASSIRGRQKNYNEQFF
d_gene: TRBD1; j_gene: TRBJ1-6; v_gene: TRBV5-6; abundance: .; CDR3nt: TGTGCCAGCAGCAGGACGGACAGGTATAATTCACCCCTCCACTTT; CDR3aa: CASSRTDRYNSPLHF
d_gene: .; j_gene: TRBJ2-1; v_gene: TRBV11-2; abundance: once; CDR3nt: TGTGCCAGCAGCTTAGGCCCTATTATATTCTTC; CDR3aa: CASSLGPIIFF
d_gene: TRBD1; j_gene: TRBJ2-1; v_gene: TRBV5-1; abundance: .; CDR3nt: TGCGCCAGCAGCGGAACGACAGGGAAGGTTAATGAGCAGTTCTTC; CDR3aa: CASSGTTGKVNEQFF
d_gene: .; j_gene: TRBJ2-7; v_gene: TRBV10-3; abundance: .; CDR3nt: TGTGCCATCACCCCAAGGGGGGGGGACGAGCAGTACTTC; CDR3aa: CAITPRGGDEQYF
d_gene: .; j_gene: TRBJ1-2; v_gene: TRBV6-1; abundance: .; CDR3nt: TGTGCCAGCAGTGAAGCCCAGGGGATCCCCTATGGCTACACCTTC; CDR3aa: CASSEAQGIPYGYTF
d_gene: .; j_gene: TRBJ1-1; v_gene: TRBV6-5; abundance: .; CDR3nt: TGTGCCAGCAGGGGCGGGAGAACTGAAGCTTTCTTT; CDR3aa: CASRGGRTEAFF
d_gene: .; j_gene: TRBJ1-5; v_gene: TRBV6-5; abundance: few; CDR3nt: TGTGCCAGCAACCATGGACAGAGCAATCAGCCCCAGCATTTT; CDR3aa: CASNHGQSNQPQHF
d_gene: .; j_gene: TRBJ2-7; v_gene: TRBV9; abundance: .; CDR3nt: TGTGCCAGCAGCGTAGGGCCCGCCAACGAGCAGTACTTC; CDR3aa: CASSVGPANEQYF